These 32 T cell receptor beta chains originate from one sample sequenced in a study of T cells in Graves' hyperthyroidism and ophthalmopathy. RNA transcripts gave rise to amplified TCR beta CDR3 regions. The TCR CDR3 first-round RT-PCR relied on the HTBI primer set. TCRdb called the multiplex PCR reads again in MiXCR, with one record for every CDR3 protein. The data show fewer than 550,000 distinct CDR3 sequences, roughly a quarter seen once. The specimen was blood. All receptors come from a woman aged 25 to 45 with Graves' ophthalmopathy.

This clonotype was counted a few times. The chain has TRBV19 and TRBJ1-5, with a weak D call TRBD1 (6 bases). V lost 5 bases and J lost 6, with 20 bases in between. The germline V gene encodes CDR1 LNHDA and CDR2 SQIVND (reference sequence). CDR3 length: 16 amino acids. The DNA of the CDR3 is TGTGCCAGTAGTGAATCCGGGACATCCGAGGGTCAGCCCCAGCATTTT. Translation gives CASSESGTSEGQPQHF. Using reference TRBV19 and TRBJ1-5 for the parts outside the CDR3, the full variable domain is DGGITQSPKYLFRKEGQNVTLSCEQNLNHDAMYWYRQDPGQGLRLIYYSQIVNDFQKGDIAEGYSVSREKKESFPLTVTSAQKNPTAFYLCASSESGTSEGQPQHFGDGTRLSIL.

This clonotype was observed many times. The genes are TRBV2 and TRBJ1-1; D may be TRBD1 (5 bases). CDR1 is SNHLY, CDR2 FYNNEI, per germline. The CDR3 runs to 12 residues. Trimming shortened V by 7 bases and J by 3 bases, and 9 bases separated the two germline ends. For the CDR3, the DNA is TGTGCCAGCATGGGGACCTACACTGAAGCTTTCTTT. This encodes CASMGTYTEAFF.

In its sample, this clonotype was seen many times. The V gene is TRBV7-9, the J gene TRBJ2-2; 7 bases align to TRBD1. V lost 6 bases and J lost 0; bases outside the gene matches: 4. Germline lookup yields CDR1 SEHNR and CDR2 FQNEAQ (reference sequence). The CDR3 has 15 residues. The CDR3 DNA sequence: TGTGCCAGCAGACCCGGGACAGCGAACACCGGGGAGCTGTTTTTT. Protein product: CASRPGTANTGELFF.

The V gene is TRBV3-1, the J gene TRBJ2-7; D gene uncertain. The V gene lost 0 bases and the J gene lost 2 bases, with 8 bases spanning the gap. CDR3 length: 14 residues. The germline V gene encodes CDR1 LGHDT and CDR2 YNNKEL (reference sequence). The CDR3 protein is CASSQDTPPYEQYF. CDR3 sequence (DNA): TGTGCCAGCAGCCAAGATACTCCCCCCTACGAGCAGTACTTC.

This clonotype was found many times. V is TRBV29-1 and J is TRBJ1-3; TRBD1 aligns across 8 bases. Trimming took 3 bases from V and 2 from J; bases not matched to a gene: 6. This CDR3 is built from 15 residues. Germline CDR1 reads SQVTM; CDR2 reads ANQGSEA. CDR3 residues: CSVDGGRGPGNTIYF. Here the CDR3 DNA reads TGCAGCGTTGATGGAGGCAGGGGGCCTGGAAACACCATATATTTT.

This chain links TRBV7-2 with TRBJ2-7; 10 nucleotides align to TRBD2. Losses at the gene ends were 5 bases for V and 7 bases for J; bases not matched to a gene: 5. This CDR3 comprises 13 residues. Per the germline V gene, CDR1 is SGHTA and CDR2 is FQGNSA. CDR3: CASSPLAGLEQYF. For the CDR3, the DNA is TGTGCCAGCAGCCCACTAGCGGGGTTGGAGCAGTACTTC.

V is TRBV30 and J is TRBJ2-1, with D perhaps assigned TRBD1 or TRBD2 (6 bases each). V was trimmed by 4 bases and J by 5 bases, leaving 15 bases between them. The CDR3 has 14 amino acids. Looked up from germline, CDR1 is GTSNPN and CDR2 is SVGIG (reference sequence). The CDR3: CAWTSGGRNNEQFF. The CDR3, as DNA: TGTGCCTGGACCTCCGGGGGCAGAAACAATGAGCAGTTCTTC.

At least ten counts were recorded for this clonotype. The rearrangement links TRBV19 to TRBJ2-6, with unresolved D. V lost 1 base to trimming and J lost 0 bases, with 1 base between them. The germline gives CDR1 LNHDA, CDR2 SQIVND (reference sequence). This CDR3 is built from 14 residues. In DNA form, the CDR3 reads TGTGCCAGTAGTATAGCCTCTGGGGCCAACGTCCTGACTTTC. Protein: CASSIASGANVLTF.

On this clonotype itself: This is likely a read error, given that the CDR3 carries no conserved phenylalanine or tryptophan at its end. The DNA is left out, because the CDR3 cannot be placed on it with certainty; the CDR3 is given as TCRdb lists it. The V gene is TRBV27, the J gene TRBJ2-2; the table's D gene call, TRBD2, was not cross checked with the DNA. The V gene's germline CDR1 is MNHEY and CDR2 SMNVEV (reference sequence). The CDR3 is 14 amino acids long, termini counted. CDR3 loop: CASKSGENTGELCL.

This clonotype was seen just once. CDR3 sequence reads: CATSRDGTSAQETQYF. DNA for the CDR3: TGTGCCACCAGCAGAGACGGGACTAGCGCTCAAGAGACCCAGTACTTC. The gene calls are TRBV15 and TRBJ2-5; 10 positions match TRBD2. J was trimmed by 2 bases and V by 0 bases; bases with no gene match: 3. Germline values: CDR1 LNHNV, CDR2 YYDKDF (reference sequence). The CDR3 has 16 residues.

This clonotype was counted a few times. The chain is built from TRBV29-1 and TRBJ2-7; 7 bases map to TRBD1. Per the germline V gene, CDR1 is SQVTM and CDR2 is ANQGSEA. The CDR3 runs 12 residues. V shed 7 bases, J shed 4 bases, and the junction held 7 bases outside the gene matches. The CDR3 DNA reads as TGCAGCGCCCTGGCAGGGGGTTACGAGCAGTACTTC. Translated: CSALAGGYEQYF.

The J gene is TRBJ1-3, the V gene TRBV5-6; no definite D call. Trimming left V 4 bases short and J 4 bases short, with 15 bases between. This CDR3 has 15 residues. The germline V gene encodes CDR1 SGHDT and CDR2 YYEEEE. The CDR3 bases are TGTGCCAGCAGCCGAGCCCCGACGGAAGGAAACACCATATATTTT. Encoded protein: CASSRAPTEGNTIYF.

This clonotype was seen repeatedly, ten times or more. The rearrangement uses TRBV20-1 and TRBJ2-7; D is possibly TRBD2 (6 bases). Trimming left V 3 bases short and J 7 bases short, with 10 bases between. Germline values: CDR1 DFQATT, CDR2 SNEGSKA (reference sequence). This CDR3 region has 11 residues. CDR3 nucleotide sequence: TGCAGTGCTAGTGAACTAGCTGAGCAGTACTTC. This gives the protein CSASELAEQYF.

The chain recombines TRBV27 with TRBJ1-1; D may be TRBD1 (5 bases). The CDR3 has 14 amino acids. Germline CDR1 and CDR2: MNHEY and SMNVEV (reference sequence). V was pared by 6 bases and J by 2 bases, with 13 bases between. The CDR3 sequence is CASSLGGYNTEAFF. DNA for the CDR3: TGTGCCAGCAGCCTCGGGGGGTATAACACTGAAGCTTTCTTT.

This clonotype was counted many times. V and J are TRBV20-1 and TRBJ1-5, with D maybe TRBD1 (6 bases). V gave up 4 bases and J gave up 11 bases, with 15 bases separating them. Germline V CDR1 and CDR2: DFQATT, SNEGSKA (reference sequence). The CDR3 runs 12 residues. The CDR3 loop is CSANDRIYAQHF. The CDR3 DNA reads TGCAGTGCTAACGACAGGATCTATGCCCAGCATTTT.

This clonotype was detected ten times or more. The chain combines TRBV6-5 with TRBJ1-5; D is uncertain. CDR3 length: 13 amino acids. V was shortened by 0 bases and J by 4 bases, with 4 bases between the two germline ends. Per the germline V gene, CDR1 is MNHEY and CDR2 is SVGAGI. CDR3 DNA: TGTGCCAGCAGTTACTCCAAGAATCAGCCCCAGCATTTT. It encodes CASSYSKNQPQHF.

This clonotype has ten or more counts. The V and J genes are TRBV6-1 and TRBJ1-3, with 10 bases lining up with TRBD1. V shed 6 bases, J shed 8 bases, and the junction held 7 bases outside the gene matches. The CDR3 sequence is 14 residues long. Looked up from germline, CDR1 is MNHNS and CDR2 is SASEGT. The CDR3, as DNA: TGTGCCAGCAGGCACCGGGACAGGGGTGACACCATATATTTT. As protein: CASRHRDRGDTIYF.

This clonotype turned up a few times. At one end, the junction sequence differs from germline, possibly due to a read error. The chain links TRBV7-7 to TRBJ2-7; 8 nucleotides line up with TRBD1. CDR1 SSHAT and CDR2 FNYEAQ come from the germline V gene (reference sequence). The CDR3 covers 15 residues. The DNA for the CDR3 is TGTGCTAGCAGCTTAGCAGACAGGGGACCCTACGAGCAGTACTTC. Amino acids: CASSLADRGPYEQYF.

The rearrangement joins TRBV14 to TRBJ1-1; D ambiguous. V lost 3 bases and J 3 bases, leaving 8 bases between the germline ends. Germline V CDR1 and CDR2: SGHDN, FVKESK. This CDR3 has 13 amino acids. CDR3 bases: TGTGCCAGCAGCCAGAACACCTACACTGAAGCTTTCTTT. Translating gives CASSQNTYTEAFF.

This clonotype was detected ten times or more. CDR3 bases: TGTGCCAGCAGTGATGGGAGGGGAGCTTTCTTT. Amino acids: CASSDGRGAFF. V gene TRBV6-1 combines with J gene TRBJ1-1; TRBD1 might be the D (5 bases). V was trimmed by 3 bases and J by 10 bases, leaving 9 bases between them. CDR3 length equals 11 residues. Germline lookup yields CDR1 MNHNS and CDR2 SASEGT.

This clonotype was recorded a few times. This chain joins TRBV12-3 or TRBV12-4 and TRBJ1-2, with D maybe TRBD1 (5 bases). Trimming left V 5 bases short and J 4 bases short, with 17 bases between. The CDR3 is 15 amino acids. The CDR3 spells CASSLGHEAIYGYTF. DNA of the CDR3: TGTGCCAGCAGTCTCGGACACGAAGCCATCTATGGCTACACCTTC.

This clonotype was counted many times. V and J are TRBV4-1 and TRBJ2-5; 7 bases agree with TRBD1. V was clipped by 0 bases and J by 4 bases; unmatched bases: 2. Germline CDR1 reads MGHRA; CDR2 reads YSYEKL. This CDR3 spans 14 amino acids. DNA for the CDR3: TGCGCCAGCAGCCAAGAACAGGGGCGAGAGACCCAGTACTTC. It encodes CASSQEQGRETQYF.

Many counts were recorded for this clonotype. The chain recombines TRBV30 with TRBJ1-5; 9 bases align to TRBD1. The CDR3 is made up of 15 amino acids. Germline-derived CDR1 and CDR2 are GTSNPN and SVGIG (reference sequence). Trimming cost V 8 bases and J 3 bases; bases outside gene matches: 11. This CDR3 is CAGAEGQGNNQPQHF. Written as DNA, the CDR3 is TGTGCCGGTGCGGAGGGACAGGGCAACAATCAGCCCCAGCATTTT.

The CDR3 here is CASSPGQGIRQPQHF. CDR3 in DNA: TGTGCCAGCAGCCCGGGACAGGGGATACGTCAGCCCCAGCATTTT. The chain recombines TRBV12-3 or TRBV12-4 with TRBJ1-5; 10 nucleotides line up with TRBD1. The length of the CDR3 is 15 residues. V shed 6 bases and J 6 bases; nucleotides not matched to a gene: 8.

The CDR3 nucleotides read TGTGCCAGCAGTCCCCTTTACAGGTGGTACGAGCAGTACTTC. Translated: CASSPLYRWYEQYF. This chain connects TRBV12-3 or TRBV12-4 to TRBJ2-7; tentative D call: TRBD1 (5 bases). V gave up 5 bases and J gave up 4 bases, with 15 bases separating them. This CDR3 has 14 amino acids.

This clonotype was found a few times. The chain recombines TRBV19 with TRBJ1-1, with a tentative D call TRBD1 (6 bases). Germline V gene lookup returns CDR1 LNHDA and CDR2 SQIVND (reference sequence). V lost 4 bases, J lost 1 base, and 13 bases lay in between. This CDR3 contains 15 residues. CDR3 region: CASSTRRTANTEAFF. For the CDR3, the DNA is TGTGCCAGTAGTACCCGACGGACAGCGAACACTGAAGCTTTCTTT. The complete variable domain, with remaining parts taken from reference TRBV19 and TRBJ1-1, reads DGGITQSPKYLFRKEGQNVTLSCEQNLNHDAMYWYRQDPGQGLRLIYYSQIVNDFQKGDIAEGYSVSREKKESFPLTVTSAQKNPTAFYLCASSTRRTANTEAFFGQGTRLTVV.

The genes are TRBV27 and TRBJ1-1; D unclear. The V end was cut by 1 base, the J end by 5 bases, with 11 bases between. Per germline, CDR1 MNHEY and CDR2 SMNVEV (reference sequence). The CDR3 is 14 amino acids. This CDR3 is CASSLYSFGTEAFF. CDR3 in DNA: TGTGCCAGCAGTTTATATTCTTTTGGGACTGAAGCTTTCTTT.

There are a few counts of this clonotype. The chain employs TRBV29-1 and TRBJ2-1, with D tentatively TRBD1 (6 bases). Between the trimmed V and J ends, which lost 0 bases and 4 bases, there was a span of 7 bases. CDR3 length: 13 amino acids. Germline loops: CDR1 SQVTM, CDR2 ANQGSEA. The CDR3 DNA reads TGCAGCGTTGAAGATAGGGGGTACAATGAGCAGTTCTTC. It yields the protein CSVEDRGYNEQFF.

The chain uses TRBV19 and TRBJ1-2; D perhaps matches TRBD1 (6 bases). The V and J ends lost 4 bases and 6 bases respectively, with 15 bases between them. The CDR3 runs 14 residues. Germline V CDR1 and CDR2: LNHDA, SQIVND (reference sequence). Written as DNA, the CDR3 is TGTGCCAGTAGTACCCAGACAGGAGTGGATGGCTACACCTTC. Protein product: CASSTQTGVDGYTF.

This clonotype was seen ten or more times. This rearrangement joins TRBV6-1 to TRBJ2-5; TRBD2 is a possible D gene (6 bases). Deletions cut 2 bases from V and 0 bases from J, with 10 bases between. The CDR3 runs to 15 residues. Germline V gene lookup returns CDR1 MNHNS and CDR2 SASEGT. Here the CDR3 reads CASSEPTSYQETQYF. As DNA, the CDR3 is TGTGCCAGCAGTGAACCAACTAGCTACCAAGAGACCCAGTACTTC.

V and J are TRBV14 and TRBJ2-5; TRBD2 aligns across 13 bases. The CDR3 spans 18 residues. J lost 3 bases, V lost 2 bases, and 9 bases had no gene match. Germline-derived CDR1 and CDR2 are SGHDN and FVKESK. The CDR3 spells CASSQTTGLAGVKETQYF. The DNA of the CDR3 is TGTGCCAGCAGCCAAACGACCGGACTAGCGGGGGTCAAAGAGACCCAGTACTTC.

This clonotype was counted ten times or more. The chain uses TRBV4-3 and TRBJ1-2; a possible D gene is TRBD1 (5 bases). Trimming pared 0 bases from V and 4 bases from J, leaving 9 bases between. CDR3 length equals 14 residues. CDR1 and CDR2 (germline): LGHNA, YSLEER. The CDR3 nucleotides are TGCGCCAGCAGCCAAGACCCAGGGAGCTATGGCTACACCTTC. The encoded protein is CASSQDPGSYGYTF.